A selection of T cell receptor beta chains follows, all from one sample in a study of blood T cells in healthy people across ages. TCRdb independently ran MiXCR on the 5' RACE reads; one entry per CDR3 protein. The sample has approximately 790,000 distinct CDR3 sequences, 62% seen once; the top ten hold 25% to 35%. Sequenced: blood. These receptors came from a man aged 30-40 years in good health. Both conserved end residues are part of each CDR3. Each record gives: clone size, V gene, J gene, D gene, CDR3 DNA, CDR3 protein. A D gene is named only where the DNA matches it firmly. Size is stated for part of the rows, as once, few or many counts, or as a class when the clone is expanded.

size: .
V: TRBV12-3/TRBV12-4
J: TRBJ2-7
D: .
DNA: TGTGCCAGCAGTCCCCACAGGAGCGGTTACGAGCAGTACTTC
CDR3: CASSPHRSGYEQYF

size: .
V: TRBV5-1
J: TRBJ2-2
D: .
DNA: TGCGCCAGCAGCTTGGCGGACAGATACACCGGGGAGCTGTTTTTT
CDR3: CASSLADRYTGELFF

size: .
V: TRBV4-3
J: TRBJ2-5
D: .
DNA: TGCGCCAGCAGCGTTACCGCTAGCTCGGAGACCCAGTACTTC
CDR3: CASSVTASSETQYF

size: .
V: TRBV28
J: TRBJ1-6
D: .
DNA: TGTGCCAGCAGTTTCCGGACAGTTCGTATCTCACCCCTTCACTTT
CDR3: CASSFRTVRISPLHF

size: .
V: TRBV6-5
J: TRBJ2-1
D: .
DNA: TGTGCCAGCAGTGACGCAAACAGAAAAGAGCAGTTCTTC
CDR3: CASSDANRKEQFF

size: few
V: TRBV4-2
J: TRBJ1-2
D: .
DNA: TGTGCCAGCAGCCAAGTCGACAGTTCGACTAACTATGGCTACACCTTC
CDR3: CASSQVDSSTNYGYTF

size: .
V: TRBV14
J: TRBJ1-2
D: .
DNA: TGTGCCAGCAGCCAAGAGGGAACAGCTCTCTATGGCTACACCTTC
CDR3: CASSQEGTALYGYTF

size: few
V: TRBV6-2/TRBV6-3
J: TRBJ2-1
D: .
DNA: TGTGCCAGCAGATACAGGGCCTACAATGAGCAGTTCTTC
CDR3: CASRYRAYNEQFF

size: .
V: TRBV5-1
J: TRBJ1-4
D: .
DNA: TGCGCCAGCAGATCCGGGCGTCCTAATGAAAAACTGTTTTTT
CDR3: CASRSGRPNEKLFF

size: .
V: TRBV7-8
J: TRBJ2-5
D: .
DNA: TGTGCCAGCAGCTTACCGCCCAGCTCGGAGACCCAGTACTTC
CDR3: CASSLPPSSETQYF

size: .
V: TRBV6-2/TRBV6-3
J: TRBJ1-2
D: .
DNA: TGTGCCAGCAGTTACTCAGGACACTCGGCCTATGGCTACACCTTC
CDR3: CASSYSGHSAYGYTF

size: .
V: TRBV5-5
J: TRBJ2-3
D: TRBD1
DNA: TGTGCCAGCAGCGCCCTACAGGGGGCGATGACAGATACGCAGTATTTT
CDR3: CASSALQGAMTDTQYF

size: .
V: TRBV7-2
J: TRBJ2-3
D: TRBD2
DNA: TGTGCCAGCAGCAGCCGGGGACTAGCGGACGCAGATACGCAGTATTTT
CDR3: CASSSRGLADADTQYF

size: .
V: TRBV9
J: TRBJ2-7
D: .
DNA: TGTGCCAGCAGCGTAGGACACCGGAACTCCTACGAGCAGTACTTC
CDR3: CASSVGHRNSYEQYF

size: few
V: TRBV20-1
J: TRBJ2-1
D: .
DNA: TGCAGTGCTATTCCACTAAACCTCAATGAGCAGTTCTTC
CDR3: CSAIPLNLNEQFF

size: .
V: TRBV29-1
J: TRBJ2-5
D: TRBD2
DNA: TGCAGCATCGGACGGGGGGGTTCAGGATGGGAGACCCAGTACTTC
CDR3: CSIGRGGSGWETQYF

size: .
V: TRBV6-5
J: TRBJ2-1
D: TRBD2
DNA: TGTGCCAGCAGTTACGCAGGACTAGCGGGGGATAATGAGCAGTTCTTC
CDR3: CASSYAGLAGDNEQFF

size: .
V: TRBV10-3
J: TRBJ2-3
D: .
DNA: TGTGCCATCAGTGAGGGGAGACAGACTCCAGATACGCAGTATTTT
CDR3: CAISEGRQTPDTQYF

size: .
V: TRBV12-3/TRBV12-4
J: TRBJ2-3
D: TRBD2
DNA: TGTGCCAGCAGTCGCCTAGCGGGGGGGCAAGATACGCAGTATTTT
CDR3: CASSRLAGGQDTQYF

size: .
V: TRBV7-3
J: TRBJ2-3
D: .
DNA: TGTGCCAGCCGCTCCCTAACCACAGATACGCAGTATTTT
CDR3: CASRSLTTDTQYF

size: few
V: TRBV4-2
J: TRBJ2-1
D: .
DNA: TGTGCCAGCAGCCAAGGGCGACAGGACAATGAGCAGTTCTTC
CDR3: CASSQGRQDNEQFF

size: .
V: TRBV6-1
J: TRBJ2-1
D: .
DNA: TGTGCCAGCAGTGAACTGGCAGGATTGTACAATGAGCAGTTCTTC
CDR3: CASSELAGLYNEQFF